A single sample gave rise to the 9 T cell receptor beta chains below, sequenced in a study of response to subunit inactivated influenza vaccine. TCRdb used MiXCR to reprocess the RT-PCR reads, holding one entry per CDR3 protein. The sample comprises just under 550,000 distinct CDR3 sequences, roughly 25% of which are singletons, and 2.5% to 3% rests with the top ten. The data also belong to a second study, concerning T cells expressing NK-cell markers. That source reports: For TCR beta, cDNA was produced by 5'RACE template switching with UMIs.

This specimen consisted of CD4+ T cells sorted from PBMCs, obtained roughly 12 days after vaccination. The receptors were gathered from a man in his forties or fifties who received an inactivated influenza vaccine.

This clonotype came up a few times. The CDR3 DNA reads as TGTGCCAGCAGCCCAGGAGGTAGCGGGAGTATCGGGGAGCTGTTTTTT. It is translated as CASSPGGSGSIGELFF. J is TRBJ2-2 and V is TRBV14, with 9 bases identical to TRBD2. This CDR3 spans 16 amino acids. Germline CDR1 is SGHDN and CDR2 is FVKESK. Losses at the gene ends were 4 bases for V and 7 bases for J; bases not matched to a gene: 10.

This clonotype occurred a few times. The rearrangement joins TRBV2 to TRBJ1-1, with D uncertain. Trimming stripped 2 bases from V and 6 bases from J, with 4 bases between. The CDR3 runs to 11 residues. Germline CDR1 and CDR2: SNHLY and FYNNEI. The CDR3 coding sequence is TGTGCCAGCAGTGAACCCGCTGAAGCTTTCTTT. It specifies CASSEPAEAFF.

This clonotype was detected ten times or more. The rearrangement links TRBV28 to TRBJ2-1; TRBD2 matches 8 bases. The germline V gene has CDR1 MDHEN and CDR2 SYDVKM. The trim removed 3 bases at V and 8 bases at J, leaving 12 bases unmatched. The CDR3 runs 16 residues. The CDR3 sequence is CASSLRGLVGGDEQFF. The CDR3, as DNA: TGTGCCAGCAGTTTGCGGGGACTAGTGGGCGGCGATGAGCAGTTCTTC. Full variable domain (rest looked up from reference TRBV28 and TRBJ2-1): DVKVTQSSRYLVKRTGEKVFLECVQDMDHENMFWYRQDPGLGLRLIYFSYDVKMKEKGDIPEGYSVSREKKERFSLILESASTNQTSMYLCASSLRGLVGGDEQFFGPGTRLTVL.

The chain carries TRBV6-2 or TRBV6-3 and TRBJ2-5; D might be TRBD1 (5 bases). The CDR3 totals 15 residues. Deletions cut 6 bases from V and 1 base from J, with 15 bases between. Germline-derived CDR1 and CDR2 are MNHEY and SVGEGT. The chain's CDR3 is CASSKDSYRQETQYF. The CDR3 DNA follows: TGTGCCAGCAGCAAAGACAGCTACCGCCAAGAGACCCAGTACTTC.

This clonotype has only a few counts. The chain employs TRBV11-2 and TRBJ2-7, with 10 positions matching TRBD2. The CDR3 loop spans 15 amino acids. Germline CDR1 SGHAT, CDR2 FQNNGV. The junction had 7 bases not matched to a gene; V was cut back by 7 bases and J by 1 base. The CDR3 coding sequence is TGTGCCAGCACCCTGACTAGCGGGTCTTCCTACGAGCAGTACTTC. Translation: CASTLTSGSSYEQYF.

This clonotype was seen a handful of times. This chain links TRBV20-1 with TRBJ2-3; D gene unclear. Germline CDR1 reads DFQATT; CDR2 reads SNEGSKA (reference sequence). The V end lost 3 bases, the J end lost 3 bases, and 10 bases lay between the germline ends. This CDR3 has 13 amino acids. In DNA form, the CDR3 reads TGCAGTGCTAGTCGGGCGGCAACAGATACGCAGTATTTT. It encodes CSASRAATDTQYF.

The chain combines TRBV5-1 with TRBJ2-3; D possibly uses TRBD1 or TRBD2 (5 bases each). There are 15 residues in the CDR3. Germline V gene lookup returns CDR1 SGHRS and CDR2 YFSETQ. With 3 bases removed from V and 4 bases from J, the gap between germline ends came to 15 bases. CDR3 amino acids: CASSSVGVGADTQYF. The CDR3 DNA sequence: TGCGCCAGCAGCTCGGTGGGGGTAGGTGCAGATACGCAGTATTTT.

The chain is built from TRBV11-1 and TRBJ2-1; the match to TRBD2 covers 10 bases. CDR1 and CDR2 (germline): SGHAT, FQDESV (reference sequence). This CDR3 region has 15 residues. J gave up 6 bases and V 6 bases, and 8 bases lay outside the gene matches. The CDR3 DNA sequence: TGTGCCAGCAGGTTTGAAGCGGGAGGGCCCAATGAGCAGTTCTTC. Translating gives CASRFEAGGPNEQFF. The variable domain in full, with the rest retrieved from reference TRBV11-1 and TRBJ2-1, is EAEVAQSPRYKITEKSQAVAFWCDPISGHATLYWYRQILGQGPELLVQFQDESVVDDSQLPKDRFSAERLKGVDSTLKIQPAELGDSAMYLCASRFEAGGPNEQFFGPGTRLTVL.

The CDR3 sequence: CASTLGGQGGEKLFF. The CDR3 DNA reads TGTGCCAGCACGTTGGGAGGACAGGGGGGAGAAAAACTGTTTTTT. The J gene is TRBJ1-4, the V gene TRBV6-5, with 10 bases identical to TRBD1. This CDR3 comprises 15 residues. The V gene end was trimmed by 7 bases and the J gene end by 8 bases; junction bases not matched to a gene: 10. CDR1 is MNHEY and CDR2 is SVGAGI in the germline V gene.